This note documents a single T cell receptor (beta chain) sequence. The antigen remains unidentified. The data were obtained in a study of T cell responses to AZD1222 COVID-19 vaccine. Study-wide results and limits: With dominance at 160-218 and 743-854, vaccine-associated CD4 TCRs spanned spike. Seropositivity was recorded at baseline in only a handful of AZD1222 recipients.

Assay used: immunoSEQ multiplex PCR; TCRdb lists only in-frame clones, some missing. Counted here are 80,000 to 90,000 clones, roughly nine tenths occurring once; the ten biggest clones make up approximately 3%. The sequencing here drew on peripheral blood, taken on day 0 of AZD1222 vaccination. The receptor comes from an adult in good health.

The chain's CDR3 is CASGFATDSEGGYTF. CDR3 in DNA: TGTGCCAGCGGGTTTGCCACCGACAGCGAAGGTGGCTACACCTTC. This sequence joins TRBV6-5 and TRBJ1-2, with D possibly TRBD1 on 5 matching bases. The CDR3 is made up of 15 amino acids. Per the germline V gene, CDR1 is MNHEY and CDR2 is SVGAGI. Trimming cost V 8 bases and J 7 bases, with 23 bases left between them.